Listed below are T cell receptor beta chains from one sample, sequenced in a study of blood T cell repertoires in COVID-19. The data were produced by immunoSEQ multiplex PCR, yet TCRdb's version contains in-frame clones alone and is incomplete. The sample holds approximately 93,000 clones, 86% seen once. The sequenced sample consisted of peripheral blood. These receptors came from a man aged 50-59 years with active or convalescent COVID-19. Both conserved end residues are part of each CDR3.

>TRBJ2-7|TRBV7-8
CASSLGRTPAYEQYF
>TRBJ2-5|TRBV19
CASSRPDVGGGETQYF
>TRBJ2-3|TRBV7-9
CASSLVLGQGAGDTQYF
>TRBJ1-3|TRBV25-1
CASSGGLSTIYF
>TRBJ2-7|TRBV15
CATSRRGGGYEQYF
>TRBJ2-2|TRBV6-1
CASSEIRTGLGELFF
>TRBJ1-5|TRBV19
CASSYNRDNNQPQHF
>TRBJ1-2|TRBV10-3
CAISGDSGNGYTF
>TRBJ2-7|TRBV5-4
CASSWNLGGGLSYEQYF
>TRBJ2-4|TRBV6-2/TRBV6-3
CASSKGLAEVAKNIQYF
>TRBJ2-3|TRBV6-1
CASSAFPSVPTDTQYF
>TRBJ2-3|TRBV5-6
CASSLFLYTITDTQYF
>TRBJ2-1|TRBV29-1
CSVTSGSPNEQFF
>TRBJ2-2|TRBV2
CASTQSTGELFF